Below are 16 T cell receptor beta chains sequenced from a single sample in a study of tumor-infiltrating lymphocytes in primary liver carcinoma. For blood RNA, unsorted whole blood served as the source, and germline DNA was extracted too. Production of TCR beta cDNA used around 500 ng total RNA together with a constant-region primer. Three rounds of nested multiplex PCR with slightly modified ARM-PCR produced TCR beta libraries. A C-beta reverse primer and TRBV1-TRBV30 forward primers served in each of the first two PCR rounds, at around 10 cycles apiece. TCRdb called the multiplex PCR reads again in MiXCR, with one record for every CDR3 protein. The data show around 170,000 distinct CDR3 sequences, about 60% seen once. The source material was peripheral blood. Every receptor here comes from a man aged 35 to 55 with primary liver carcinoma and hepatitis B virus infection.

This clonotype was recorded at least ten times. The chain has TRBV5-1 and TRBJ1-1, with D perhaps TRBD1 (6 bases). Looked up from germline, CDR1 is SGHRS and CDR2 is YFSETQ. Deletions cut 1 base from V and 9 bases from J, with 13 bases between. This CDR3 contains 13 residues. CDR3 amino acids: CASSLTPGQKAFF. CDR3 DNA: TGCGCCAGCAGCTTGACCCCCGGACAGAAAGCTTTCTTT.

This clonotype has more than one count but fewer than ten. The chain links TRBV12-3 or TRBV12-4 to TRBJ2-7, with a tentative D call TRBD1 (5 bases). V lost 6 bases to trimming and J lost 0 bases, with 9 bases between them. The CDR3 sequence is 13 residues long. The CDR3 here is CASRRTSSYEQYF. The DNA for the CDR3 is TGTGCCAGCAGGCGGACAAGCTCCTACGAGCAGTACTTC.

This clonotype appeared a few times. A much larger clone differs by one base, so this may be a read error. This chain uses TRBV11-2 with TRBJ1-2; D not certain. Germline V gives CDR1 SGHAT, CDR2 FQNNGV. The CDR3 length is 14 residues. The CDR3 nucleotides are TGTGCCAGCACACTATCCCGGGGATCCTATGCCTACACCTTC. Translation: CASTLSRGSYAYTF.

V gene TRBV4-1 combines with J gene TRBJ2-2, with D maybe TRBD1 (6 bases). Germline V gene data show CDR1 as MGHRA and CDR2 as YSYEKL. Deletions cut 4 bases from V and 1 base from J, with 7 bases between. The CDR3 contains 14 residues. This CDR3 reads CASSLGQNTGELFF. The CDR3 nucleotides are TGCGCCAGCAGCCTGGGACAGAACACCGGGGAGCTGTTTTTT.

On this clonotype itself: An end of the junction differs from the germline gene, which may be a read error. For the CDR3, the DNA is TGTGCCAGCAGCTCAGGACTGGGGAATGAGCAGTCCTTC. It is translated as CASSSGLGNEQSF. The rearrangement links TRBV11-2 to TRBJ2-1; a possible D gene is TRBD2 (5 bases). The germline V gene has CDR1 SGHAT and CDR2 FQNNGV. The CDR3 has 13 amino acids.

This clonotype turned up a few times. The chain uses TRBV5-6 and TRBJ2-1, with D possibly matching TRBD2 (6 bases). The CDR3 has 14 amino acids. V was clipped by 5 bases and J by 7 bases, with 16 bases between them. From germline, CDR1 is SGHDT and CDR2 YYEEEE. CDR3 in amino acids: CASRTPGLLNEQFF. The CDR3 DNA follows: TGTGCCAGCAGAACCCCGGGACTTCTAAATGAGCAGTTCTTC. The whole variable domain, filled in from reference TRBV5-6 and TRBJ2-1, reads DAGVTQSPTHLIKTRGQQVTLRCSPKSGHDTVSWYQQALGQGPQFIFQYYEEEERQRGNFPDRFSGHQFPNYSSELNVNALLLGDSALYLCASRTPGLLNEQFFGPGTRLTVL.

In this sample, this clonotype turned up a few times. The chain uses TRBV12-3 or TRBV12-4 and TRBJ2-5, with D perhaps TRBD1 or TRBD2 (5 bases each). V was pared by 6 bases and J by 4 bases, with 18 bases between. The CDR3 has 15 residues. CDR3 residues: CASSSTRGIAETQYF. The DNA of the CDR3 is TGTGCCAGCAGCTCAACGAGGGGCATTGCAGAGACCCAGTACTTC.

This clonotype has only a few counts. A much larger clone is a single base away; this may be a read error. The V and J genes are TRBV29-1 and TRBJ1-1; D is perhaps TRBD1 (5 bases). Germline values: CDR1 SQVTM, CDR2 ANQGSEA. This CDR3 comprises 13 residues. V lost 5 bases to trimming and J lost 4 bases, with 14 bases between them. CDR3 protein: CSVQDKEATEAFF. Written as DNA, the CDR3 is TGCAGCGTTCAGGACAAGGAAGCCACTGAAGCTTTCTTT.

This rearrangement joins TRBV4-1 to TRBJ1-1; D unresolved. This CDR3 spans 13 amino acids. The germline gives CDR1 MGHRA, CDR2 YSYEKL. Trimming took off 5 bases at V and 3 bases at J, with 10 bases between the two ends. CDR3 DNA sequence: TGCGCCAGCAGCTCCCGTTCAGACACTGAAGCTTTCTTT. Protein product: CASSSRSDTEAFF.

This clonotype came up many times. Here the CDR3 reads CSVVGLAGLIYEQYF. The CDR3 DNA follows: TGCAGCGTCGTCGGACTAGCGGGACTGATATACGAGCAGTACTTC. This sequence joins TRBV29-1 and TRBJ2-7, with 12 bases lining up with TRBD2. Trimming at V came to 6 bases and at J to 4 bases, leaving 10 bases not matched to a gene. The CDR3 runs 15 residues. The germline V gene has CDR1 SQVTM and CDR2 ANQGSEA.

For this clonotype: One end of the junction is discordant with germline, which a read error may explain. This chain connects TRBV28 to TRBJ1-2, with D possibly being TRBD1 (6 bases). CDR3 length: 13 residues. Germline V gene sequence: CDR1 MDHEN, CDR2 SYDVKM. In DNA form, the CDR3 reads TGTGCCAGCAGTCCACCGAAGACCGGGACACCGCTCTTC. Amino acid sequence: CASSPPKTGTPLF.

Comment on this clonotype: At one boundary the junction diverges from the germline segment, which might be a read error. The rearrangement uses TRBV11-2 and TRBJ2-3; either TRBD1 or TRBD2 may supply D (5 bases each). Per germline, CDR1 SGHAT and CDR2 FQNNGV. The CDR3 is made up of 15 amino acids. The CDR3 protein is CVSRIGWGSTDAQYF. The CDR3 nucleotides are TGTGTCAGCAGGATAGGCTGGGGGAGCACAGATGCGCAGTATTTT. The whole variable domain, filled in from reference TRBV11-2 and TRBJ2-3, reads EAGVAQSPRYKIIEKRQSVAFWCNPISGHATLYWYQQILGQGPKLLIQFQNNGVVDDSQLPKDRFSAERLKGVDSTLKIQPAKLEDSAVYLCVSRIGWGSTDAQYFGPGTRLTVL.

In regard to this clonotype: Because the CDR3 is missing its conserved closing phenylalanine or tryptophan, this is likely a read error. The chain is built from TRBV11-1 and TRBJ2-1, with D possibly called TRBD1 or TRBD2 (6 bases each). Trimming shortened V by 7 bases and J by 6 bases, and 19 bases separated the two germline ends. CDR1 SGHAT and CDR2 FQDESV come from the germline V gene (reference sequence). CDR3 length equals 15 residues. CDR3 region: CASTGGGPPINEQFL. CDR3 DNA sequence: TGTGCCAGCACCGGGGGCGGGCCCCCCATCAATGAGCAGTTCCTC.

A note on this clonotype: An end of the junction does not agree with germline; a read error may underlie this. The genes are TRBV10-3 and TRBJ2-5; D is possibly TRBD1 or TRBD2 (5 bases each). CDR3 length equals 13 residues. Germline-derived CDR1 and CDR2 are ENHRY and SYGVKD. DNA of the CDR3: TGTGCCATCAGTGCCAGCGGACAAGAGGCCCACTACTTC. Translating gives CAISASGQEAHYF.

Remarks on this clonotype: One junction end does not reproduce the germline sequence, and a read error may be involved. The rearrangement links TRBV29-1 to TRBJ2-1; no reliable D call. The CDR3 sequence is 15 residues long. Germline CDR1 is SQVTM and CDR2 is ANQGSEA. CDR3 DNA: TGCAGCGTTGAAGATGACCTCGGCTCCTACAATGAGCAGTCCTTC. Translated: CSVEDDLGSYNEQSF.

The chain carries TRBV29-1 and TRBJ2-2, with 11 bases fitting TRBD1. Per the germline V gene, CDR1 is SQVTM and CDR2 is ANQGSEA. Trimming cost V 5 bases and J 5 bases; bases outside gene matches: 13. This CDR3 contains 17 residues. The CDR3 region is CSVHGQGATPSTGELFF. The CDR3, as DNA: TGCAGCGTTCATGGACAGGGGGCTACCCCAAGTACCGGGGAGCTGTTTTTT.